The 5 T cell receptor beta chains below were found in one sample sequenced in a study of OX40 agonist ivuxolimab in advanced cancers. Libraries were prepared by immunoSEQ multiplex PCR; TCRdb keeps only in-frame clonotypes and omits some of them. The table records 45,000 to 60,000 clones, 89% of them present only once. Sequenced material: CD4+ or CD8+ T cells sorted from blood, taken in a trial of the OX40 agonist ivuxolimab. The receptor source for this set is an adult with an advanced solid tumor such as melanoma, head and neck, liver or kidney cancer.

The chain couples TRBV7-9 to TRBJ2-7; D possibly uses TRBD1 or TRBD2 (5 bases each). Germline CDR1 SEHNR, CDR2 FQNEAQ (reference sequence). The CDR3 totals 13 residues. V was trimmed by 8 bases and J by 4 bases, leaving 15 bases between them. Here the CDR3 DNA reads TGTGCCAGCGGGACGGACACGTTATACGAGCAGTACGTC. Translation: CASGTDTLYEQYV.

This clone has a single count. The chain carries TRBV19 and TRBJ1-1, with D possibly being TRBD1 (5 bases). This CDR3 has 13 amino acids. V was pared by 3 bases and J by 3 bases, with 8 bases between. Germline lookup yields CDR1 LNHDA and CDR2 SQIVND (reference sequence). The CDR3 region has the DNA TGTGCCAGTAGTATGGCAGGGCACACTGAAGCTTTCTTT. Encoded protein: CASSMAGHTEAFF.

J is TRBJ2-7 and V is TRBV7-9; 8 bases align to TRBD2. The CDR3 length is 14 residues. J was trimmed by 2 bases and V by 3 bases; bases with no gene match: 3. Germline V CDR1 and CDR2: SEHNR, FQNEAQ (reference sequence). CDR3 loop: CASSLIGRAYEQYF. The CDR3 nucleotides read TGTGCCAGCAGCTTGATCGGGAGGGCCTACGAGCAGTACTTC. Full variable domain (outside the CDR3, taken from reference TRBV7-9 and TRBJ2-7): DTGVSQNPRHKITKRGQNVTFRCDPISEHNRLYWYRQTLGQGPEFLTYFQNEAQLEKSRLLSDRFSAERPKGSFSTLEIQRTEQGDSAMYLCASSLIGRAYEQYFGPGTRLTVT.

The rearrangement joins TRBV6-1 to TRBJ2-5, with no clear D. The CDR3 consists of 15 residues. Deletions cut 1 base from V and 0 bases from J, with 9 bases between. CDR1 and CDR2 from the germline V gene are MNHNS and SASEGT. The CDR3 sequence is CASSEGQPYQETQYF. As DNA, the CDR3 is TGTGCCAGCAGTGAAGGGCAGCCGTACCAAGAGACCCAGTACTTC.

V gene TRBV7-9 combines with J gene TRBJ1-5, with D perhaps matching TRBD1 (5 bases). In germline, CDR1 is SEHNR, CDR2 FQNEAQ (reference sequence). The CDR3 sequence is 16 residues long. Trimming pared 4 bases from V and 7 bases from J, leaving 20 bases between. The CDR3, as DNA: TGTGCCAGCAGCTCGGCGATCGGGACCGCCCGGCAGCCCCAGCATTTT. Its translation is CASSSAIGTARQPQHF.